This T cell receptor beta chain was identified in a study of blood T cell repertoires in COVID-19. Study background: Samples representing acute and convalescent COVID-19 were sourced from the United States, Italy and Spain. Sources were T cells, B-cell-depleted T cells, or PBMCs; the material itself was cDNA or gDNA.

In the original processing: For nucleated cells, counts were estimated from reference gene primer amplification. Data came from immunoSEQ multiplex PCR; TCRdb stores just in-frame clones and leaves some out. The DNA was the basis for D and trimming; V, J and clone size are from that table. This table holds about 62,000 clones, approximately 88% found once. This clone occurred a few times. The CDR3 is 13 amino acids. V was pared by 5 bases and J by 5 bases, with 5 bases of the junction left unmatched. In germline, CDR1 is SGHNT, CDR2 YYREEE (reference sequence). This chain links TRBV5-4 with TRBJ2-5, with 8 bases matching TRBD1. The receptor was isolated from a woman aged 60 to 75 with acute or convalescent COVID-19. The specimen sequenced was peripheral blood. The CDR3 nucleotides are TGTGCCAGCAGTCAGACAGGGGTTGAGACCCAGTACTTC. Encoded protein: CASSQTGVETQYF.